This T cell receptor beta chain was identified in a study of T cells in Graves' hyperthyroidism and ophthalmopathy. This clonotype has at least ten counts. Using RNA transcripts as the source, TCR beta CDR3 regions were amplified. TCR CDR3 regions were first amplified by RT-PCR with HTBI primers. TCRdb used MiXCR to reprocess the multiplex PCR reads, holding one entry per CDR3 protein. The table shows 450,000 to 600,000 distinct CDR3 sequences, with 13% to 15% occurring only once. There are 15 residues in the CDR3. V lost 3 bases and J lost 7, with 13 bases in between. Germline CDR1 reads MNHEY; CDR2 reads SMNVEV (reference sequence). Diagnostic assessment was based on clinical symptoms, serum thyroxine and TRAb, thyroid ultrasound and orbital computed tomography.

The genes are TRBV27 and TRBJ1-6; maybe TRBD1 (6 bases). The sequence derives from a woman aged 40 to 50 with Graves' hyperthyroidism. The source material was blood. The CDR3, as DNA: TGTGCCAGCAGTTTGGTTTCAGGGGTCAATTCACCCCTCCACTTT. This gives the protein CASSLVSGVNSPLHF.